This T cell receptor beta chain originates from a study of T cells in Graves' hyperthyroidism and ophthalmopathy. Findings and limits, study-wide: Ophthalmopathy was told apart from stable hyperthyroidism by a 13 V-J model.

The source material, RNA transcripts, was used to amplify TCR beta CDR3 regions. TCR CDR3 regions were first amplified by RT-PCR with HTBI primers. One entry per CDR3 protein results from TCRdb running MiXCR on the multiplex PCR reads. Of about 700,000 distinct CDR3 sequences in the sample, approximately 14% were seen once. The CDR3 runs to 16 residues. Germline V CDR1 and CDR2: SEHNR, FQNEAQ (reference sequence). The V and J ends lost 2 bases and 5 bases respectively, with 13 bases between them. This clonotype was counted a few times. Antigen: not known. The sequenced sample consisted of blood. The sequence came from a young woman with Graves' hyperthyroidism. The chain couples TRBV7-9 to TRBJ1-6, with a tentative D call TRBD1 (5 bases). The CDR3 nucleotides are TGTGCCAGCAGCTTATGGGGGGGGGGTGATAATTCACCCCTCCACTTT. Translated: CASSLWGGGDNSPLHF.